The TCR beta chain described here comes from a study of response to subunit inactivated influenza vaccine. Study-wide points: Authors suggested seasonal influenza vaccinations each recruit few new T cells.

CDR1 and CDR2 (germline): LGHNA, YSLEER. The V end lost 0 bases, the J end lost 5 bases, and 16 bases lay between the germline ends. The length of the CDR3 is 17 residues. In its sample, this clonotype was seen a few times. No antigen is known for it. TCRdb processed the RT-PCR reads anew with MiXCR; each CDR3 protein has one entry. Of about 480,000 distinct CDR3 sequences detected, about an eighth appear once; the ten largest clones hold about an eighth. The chain recombines TRBV4-3 with TRBJ2-2; D might be TRBD1 (5 bases). This TCR derives from a man aged 50 to 59 who received an inactivated influenza vaccine. The sequencing used PBMCs from blood, collected roughly 47 days after vaccination. CDR3 nucleotide sequence: TGCGCCAGCAGCCAAGATCCCCCTCCCCAGGGTACCGGGGAGCTGTTTTTT. Translation: CASSQDPPPQGTGELFF.